This entry lists 7 T cell receptor beta chains sequenced from one sample in a study of cytomegalovirus exposure and HLA in healthy donors. Using immunoSEQ multiplex PCR, the repertoire was profiled, and TCRdb retains in-frame clones only, with some absent. The sample has over 100,000 clones; over 85% are singletons. Sequenced input: PBMCs. The receptors come from a woman under 30 in good health and CMV-seronegative.

The chain couples TRBV18 to TRBJ1-2; D may be TRBD1 (5 bases). CDR3 length: 16 amino acids. The germline CDR1 and CDR2 sequences are KGHSH and LQKENI. Trimming cost V 3 bases and J 0 bases, with 14 bases left between them. CDR3 sequence (DNA): TGTGCCAGCTCACCGGGGGGGGACCGGGCTAACTATGGCTACACCTTC. Protein product: CASSPGGDRANYGYTF. The full variable domain, in which reference TRBV18 and TRBJ1-2 provide the parts outside the CDR3, is NAGVMQNPRHLVRRRGQEARLRCSPMKGHSHVYWYRQLPEEGLKFMVYLQKENIIDESGMPKERFSAEFPKEGPSILRIQQVVRGDSAAYFCASSPGGDRANYGYTFGSGTRLTVV.

The CDR3 DNA reads as TGTGCCAGCAGCCCTAGCGGGACCAACACCGGGGAGCTGTTTTTT. Residues: CASSPSGTNTGELFF. The rearrangement uses TRBV7-2 and TRBJ2-2; TRBD2 aligns across 9 bases. The CDR3 consists of 15 residues. V lost 5 bases and J lost 2; bases outside the gene matches: 3. Per germline, CDR1 SGHTA and CDR2 FQGNSA.

The rearrangement links TRBV5-1 to TRBJ2-5, with 13 bases identical to TRBD2. Per germline, CDR1 SGHRS and CDR2 YFSETQ. J gave up 2 bases and V 7 bases, and 5 bases lay outside the gene matches. CDR3 length: 15 residues. In DNA form, the CDR3 reads TGCGCCAGCGGACGACTAGCGGGAGGACAAGAGACCCAGTACTTC. Encoded protein: CASGRLAGGQETQYF.

The chain combines TRBV12-5 with TRBJ2-1, with D possibly matching TRBD2 (6 bases). The CDR3 runs 16 residues. Trimming pared 3 bases from V and 6 bases from J, leaving 18 bases between. Germline V gene data show CDR1 as LGHNT and CDR2 as FRNRAP. CDR3 loop: CASGFYRGDSTNEQFF. The CDR3 DNA is TGTGCTAGTGGTTTTTATCGCGGGGATTCTACCAATGAGCAGTTCTTC.

The V and J genes are TRBV11-2 and TRBJ1-1, with D possibly being TRBD1 (5 bases). V was trimmed by 3 bases and J by 1 base, leaving 6 bases between them. Germline lookup yields CDR1 SGHAT and CDR2 FQNNGV. There are 13 residues in the CDR3. The CDR3 nucleotides read TGTGCCAGCAGCTTCGGACAGAACACTGAAGCTTTCTTT. It specifies CASSFGQNTEAFF. Filled out from reference TRBV11-2 and TRBJ1-1, the complete variable domain reads EAGVAQSPRYKIIEKRQSVAFWCNPISGHATLYWYQQILGQGPKLLIQFQNNGVVDDSQLPKDRFSAERLKGVDSTLKIQPAKLEDSAVYLCASSFGQNTEAFFGQGTRLTVV.

The chain employs TRBV15 and TRBJ1-3; 8 bases fit TRBD1. The CDR3 is 20 amino acids. The germline V gene has CDR1 LNHNV and CDR2 YYDKDF (reference sequence). The J segment lost 0 bases and the V segment lost 0 bases, leaving 13 bases of the junction unmatched. The CDR3 loop is CATSRDGKTGESFSGNTIYF. In DNA form, the CDR3 reads TGTGCCACCAGCAGAGACGGGAAGACAGGGGAGTCTTTCTCTGGAAACACCATATATTTT.

The rearrangement links TRBV6-5 to TRBJ2-3; TRBD1 matches 10 bases. The trim removed 6 bases at V and 2 bases at J, leaving 2 bases unmatched. In germline, CDR1 is MNHEY, CDR2 SVGAGI. CDR3 length equals 14 residues. The DNA for the CDR3 is TGTGCCAGCAGCGGGACAGGGGTCACAGATACGCAGTATTTT. Protein: CASSGTGVTDTQYF.